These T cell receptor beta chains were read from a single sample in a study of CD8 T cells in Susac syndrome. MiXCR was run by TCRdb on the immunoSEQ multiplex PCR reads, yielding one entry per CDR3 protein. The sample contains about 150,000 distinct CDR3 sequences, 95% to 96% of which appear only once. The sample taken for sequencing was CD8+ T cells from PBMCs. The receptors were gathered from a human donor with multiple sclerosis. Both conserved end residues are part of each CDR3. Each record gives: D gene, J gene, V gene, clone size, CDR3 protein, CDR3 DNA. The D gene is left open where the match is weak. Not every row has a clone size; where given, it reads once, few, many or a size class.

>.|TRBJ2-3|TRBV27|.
CASTMWGQVLDTQYF
TGTGCCAGCACCATGTGGGGACAAGTATTAGATACGCAGTATTTT
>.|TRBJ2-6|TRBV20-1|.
CSARPSASSGANVLTF
TGCAGTGCTAGGCCATCCGCCAGCTCTGGGGCCAACGTCCTGACTTTC
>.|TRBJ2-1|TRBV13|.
CASSHGVEQFF
TGTGCCAGCAGCCATGGGGTTGAGCAGTTCTTC
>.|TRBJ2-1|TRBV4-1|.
CASSQDLAPREQFF
TGCGCCAGCAGCCAAGACCTAGCCCCTAGGGAGCAGTTCTTC
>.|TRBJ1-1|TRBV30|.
CAWSVVRSGVGSTEAFF
TGTGCCTGGAGTGTAGTGCGCTCGGGGGTCGGAAGCACTGAAGCTTTCTTT
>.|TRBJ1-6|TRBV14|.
CASSQITGNSPLHF
TGTGCCAGCAGCCAGATTACAGGGAACTCACCCCTCCACTTT
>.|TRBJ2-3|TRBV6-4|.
CASSDSGVGRTDTQYF
TGTGCCAGCAGTGACTCAGGCGTAGGGCGCACAGATACGCAGTATTTT
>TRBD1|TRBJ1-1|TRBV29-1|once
CSVSQGAFTEAFF
TGCAGCGTGAGTCAGGGGGCTTTCACTGAAGCTTTCTTT
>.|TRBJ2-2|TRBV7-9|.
CASSSYLDTGELFF
TGTGCCAGCAGCTCATACCTTGACACCGGGGAGCTGTTTTTT
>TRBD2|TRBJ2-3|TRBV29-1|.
CSVEVRGVTTDTQYF
TGCAGCGTTGAGGTGCGGGGGGTAACCACAGATACGCAGTATTTT
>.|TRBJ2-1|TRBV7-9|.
CASSLALDTDIEQFF
TGTGCCAGCAGCTTAGCTTTGGACACCGATATTGAGCAGTTCTTC
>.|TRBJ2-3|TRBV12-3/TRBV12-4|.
CASSLDWGARTDTQYF
TGTGCCAGCAGTTTAGACTGGGGGGCCCGCACAGATACGCAGTATTTT
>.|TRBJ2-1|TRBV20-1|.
CSARLGAGNEQFF
TGCAGTGCTAGACTGGGGGCGGGGAATGAGCAGTTCTTC
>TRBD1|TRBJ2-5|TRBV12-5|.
CASGLVGQGAWETQYF
TGTGCTAGTGGTTTGGTTGGACAGGGGGCTTGGGAGACCCAGTACTTC
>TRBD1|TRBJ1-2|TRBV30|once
CASPGQGNYGYTF
TGTGCCTCCCCGGGACAGGGGAACTATGGCTACACCTTC
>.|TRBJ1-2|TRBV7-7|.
CASRDSKRLRGQANYGYTF
TGTGCTAGCAGGGATTCAAAGCGCCTTCGCGGCCAAGCTAACTATGGCTACACCTTC
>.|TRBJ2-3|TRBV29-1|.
CSAPKGMADTQYF
TGCAGCGCACCGAAGGGTATGGCAGATACGCAGTATTTT
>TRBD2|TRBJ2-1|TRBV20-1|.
CSARDEAIAGDNEQFF
TGCAGTGCTAGAGACGAGGCGATAGCGGGGGACAATGAGCAGTTCTTC
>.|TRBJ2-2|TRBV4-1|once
CASSQVQGSTGELFF
TGCGCCAGCAGCCAAGTACAGGGTTCTACCGGGGAGCTGTTTTTT
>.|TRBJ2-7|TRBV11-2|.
CASSLEVGNYEQYF
TGTGCCAGCAGCTTAGAGGTCGGAAACTACGAGCAGTACTTC
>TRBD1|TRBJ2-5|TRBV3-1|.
CASSHRRDRSQETQYF
TGTGCCAGCAGCCACCGCCGGGACAGGAGCCAAGAGACCCAGTACTTC
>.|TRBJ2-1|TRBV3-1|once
CASYGIHNEQFF
TGTGCCAGCTACGGGATCCACAATGAGCAGTTCTTC